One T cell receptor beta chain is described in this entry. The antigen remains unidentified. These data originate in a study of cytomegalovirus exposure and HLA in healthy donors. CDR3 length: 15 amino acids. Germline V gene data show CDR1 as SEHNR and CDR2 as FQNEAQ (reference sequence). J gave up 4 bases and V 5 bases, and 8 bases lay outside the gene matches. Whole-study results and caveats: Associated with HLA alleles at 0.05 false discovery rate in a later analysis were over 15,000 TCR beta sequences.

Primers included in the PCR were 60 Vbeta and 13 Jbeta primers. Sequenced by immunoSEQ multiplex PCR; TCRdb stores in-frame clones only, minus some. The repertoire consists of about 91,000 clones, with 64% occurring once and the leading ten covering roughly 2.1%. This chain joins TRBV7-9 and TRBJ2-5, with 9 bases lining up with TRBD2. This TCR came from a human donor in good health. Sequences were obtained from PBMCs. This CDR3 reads CASSPRGGTRETQYF. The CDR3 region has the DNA TGTGCCAGCAGCCCGCGGGGGGGGACCAGAGAGACCCAGTACTTC.